This TCR beta chain was recovered during a study of T cells in Graves' hyperthyroidism and ophthalmopathy. Study outcomes and limitations: Expanded thyroid clonotypes (above 0.001) were mostly also found in blood.

Trimming left V 3 bases short and J 6 bases short, with 14 bases between. This CDR3 spans 15 amino acids. Germline CDR1 reads MNHEY; CDR2 reads SMNVEV (reference sequence). Amplification of TCR beta CDR3 regions was performed using RNA transcripts as template. An initial round of RT-PCR targeting the TCR CDR3 relied on the HTBI primer set. MiXCR was run by TCRdb on the multiplex PCR reads, yielding one entry per CDR3 protein. This table holds hundreds of thousands of distinct CDR3 sequences, around a sixth found once. Worth noting for this clonotype: What it binds is not known.

The sequence derives from a woman in her 50s with Graves' hyperthyroidism that later progressed to Graves' ophthalmopathy. The V and J genes are TRBV27 and TRBJ2-2; no reliable D call. Sequenced input: blood. The CDR3 DNA sequence: TGTGCCAGCAGTTTGTTGCGGTTCCAGGCCGGGGAGCTGTTTTTT. This encodes CASSLLRFQAGELFF.